These T cell receptor beta chains were read from a single sample in a study of beta chain features in type 1 diabetes. The method was immunoSEQ multiplex PCR; TCRdb's version includes in-frame clones alone and lacks a portion of them. The sample holds around 250,000 clones, around 25% seen once. Sequences were obtained from naive CD4+ T cells from blood. The source is a woman aged 30 to 39 with type 1 diabetes. Both conserved end residues are part of each CDR3. Each record gives: V gene, D gene, clone size, J gene, CDR3 DNA, CDR3 protein. The D gene is left open where the match is weak. Clone sizes are given selectively: once, few, many, or a class where the clone is expanded.

V gene: TRBV30
D gene: TRBD2
clone size: .
J gene: TRBJ2-4
CDR3 DNA: TGTGCCTGGAGGCAGGGAGGGCACATTCAGTACTTC
CDR3 protein: CAWRQGGHIQYF

V gene: TRBV13
D gene: .
clone size: .
J gene: TRBJ2-2
CDR3 DNA: TGTGCCAGCAGCTTGGGCAGGCCATCGACCGGGGAGCTGTTTTTT
CDR3 protein: CASSLGRPSTGELFF

V gene: TRBV14
D gene: TRBD1
clone size: .
J gene: TRBJ1-1
CDR3 DNA: TGTGCCAGCAGCCCCGGGACAGACACTGAAGCTTTCTTT
CDR3 protein: CASSPGTDTEAFF

V gene: TRBV23-1
D gene: TRBD1
clone size: .
J gene: TRBJ1-4
CDR3 DNA: TGCGCCAGCAGTCAATACCACAGGGGTAACGATGAAAAACTGTTTTTT
CDR3 protein: CASSQYHRGNDEKLFF

V gene: TRBV19
D gene: TRBD2
clone size: .
J gene: TRBJ2-1
CDR3 DNA: TGTGCCAGTAGTATAGGGGCGGGAGCGTACAATGAGCAGTTCTTC
CDR3 protein: CASSIGAGAYNEQFF

V gene: TRBV11-2
D gene: TRBD1
clone size: .
J gene: TRBJ1-1
CDR3 DNA: TGTGCCAGCAGCCCGCGTCCCGGGACAGGGATGAACACTGAAGCTTTCTTT
CDR3 protein: CASSPRPGTGMNTEAFF

V gene: TRBV18
D gene: .
clone size: few
J gene: TRBJ2-7
CDR3 DNA: TGTGCCAGCTCACCCTCGACAGATTCCTACGAGCAGTACTTC
CDR3 protein: CASSPSTDSYEQYF

V gene: TRBV9
D gene: TRBD2
clone size: .
J gene: TRBJ2-1
CDR3 DNA: TGTGCCAGCAGCGTAGCTAGCGGGACCCACAATGAGCAGTTCTTC
CDR3 protein: CASSVASGTHNEQFF

V gene: TRBV19
D gene: TRBD2
clone size: .
J gene: TRBJ2-1
CDR3 DNA: TGTGCCAGTAGTATAAAACTAGCGGCCTACAATGAGCAGTTCTTC
CDR3 protein: CASSIKLAAYNEQFF

V gene: TRBV28
D gene: .
clone size: few
J gene: TRBJ2-1
CDR3 DNA: TGTGCCAGCAAAGAGGGGGATGAGCAGTTCTTC
CDR3 protein: CASKEGDEQFF

V gene: TRBV14
D gene: .
clone size: few
J gene: TRBJ1-2
CDR3 DNA: TGTGCCAGCAGCCAAGCAGGGACAGGCTACACCTTC
CDR3 protein: CASSQAGTGYTF

V gene: TRBV2
D gene: TRBD1
clone size: .
J gene: TRBJ2-3
CDR3 DNA: TGTGCCAGCAGGGCAGGGGGATCGACTAGCACAGATACGCAGTATTTT
CDR3 protein: CASRAGGSTSTDTQYF

V gene: TRBV30
D gene: TRBD2
clone size: few
J gene: TRBJ2-3
CDR3 DNA: TGTGCCTGGACTAGCGGGGCCACTGATACGCAGTATTTT
CDR3 protein: CAWTSGATDTQYF

V gene: TRBV7-9
D gene: TRBD1
clone size: .
J gene: TRBJ2-5
CDR3 DNA: TGTGCCAGCAGCTTTAGCGGTGCAGGGGGCGCGGGGGAGACCCAGTACTTC
CDR3 protein: CASSFSGAGGAGETQYF

V gene: TRBV9
D gene: TRBD2
clone size: .
J gene: TRBJ2-7
CDR3 DNA: TGTGCCAGCAGCGCCTTAGCGGGGGGAAACTACGAGCAGTACTTC
CDR3 protein: CASSALAGGNYEQYF

V gene: TRBV9
D gene: .
clone size: .
J gene: TRBJ2-3
CDR3 DNA: TGTGCCAGCAGCCAGTCTGAGCGGCACACAGATACGCAGTATTTT
CDR3 protein: CASSQSERHTDTQYF

V gene: TRBV4-1
D gene: TRBD1
clone size: .
J gene: TRBJ1-2
CDR3 DNA: TGCGCCAGCAGCCGCTCACCTGGGACAGGACAACGAAGAGTTAACTATGGCTACACCTTC
CDR3 protein: CASSRSPGTGQRRVNYGYTF

V gene: TRBV7-2
D gene: .
clone size: .
J gene: TRBJ1-1
CDR3 DNA: TGTGCCAGCAGCTTAGAGGCCAGGCAGGACACTGAAGCTTTCTTT
CDR3 protein: CASSLEARQDTEAFF

V gene: TRBV10-3
D gene: TRBD1
clone size: .
J gene: TRBJ2-2
CDR3 DNA: TGTGCCATCAGGACAGGGTCGAACACCGGGGAGCTGTTTTTT
CDR3 protein: CAIRTGSNTGELFF

V gene: TRBV25-1
D gene: .
clone size: .
J gene: TRBJ2-7
CDR3 DNA: TGTGCCACCTCGCGGGACGGCTACGAGCAGTACTTC
CDR3 protein: CATSRDGYEQYF

V gene: TRBV28
D gene: TRBD1
clone size: .
J gene: TRBJ1-1
CDR3 DNA: TGTGCCAGCAGTTTGCTTCCGGGACAGGGTGACACTGAAGCTTTCTTT
CDR3 protein: CASSLLPGQGDTEAFF

V gene: TRBV5-1
D gene: TRBD1
clone size: few
J gene: TRBJ2-5
CDR3 DNA: TGCGCCAGCAGGCTGTCGGGACAGTCGGAGACCCAGTACTTC
CDR3 protein: CASRLSGQSETQYF

V gene: TRBV7-3
D gene: .
clone size: once
J gene: TRBJ2-6
CDR3 DNA: TGTGCCAGCCCCTTAGAGCCGTCGTTCTCTGGGGCCAACGTCCTGACTTTC
CDR3 protein: CASPLEPSFSGANVLTF

V gene: TRBV30
D gene: .
clone size: few
J gene: TRBJ2-2
CDR3 DNA: TGTGCCTGGAGTGTACTGACGGGGTCCGGGGAGCTGTTTTTT
CDR3 protein: CAWSVLTGSGELFF

V gene: TRBV30
D gene: TRBD1
clone size: few
J gene: TRBJ2-5
CDR3 DNA: TGTGCCTGGAGCCGGGACAGGACGACCCAGTACTTC
CDR3 protein: CAWSRDRTTQYF

V gene: TRBV7-9
D gene: .
clone size: .
J gene: TRBJ2-5
CDR3 DNA: TGTGCCAGCAGCCCAGGGGAGACCCAGTACTTC
CDR3 protein: CASSPGETQYF

V gene: TRBV7-3
D gene: TRBD2
clone size: few
J gene: TRBJ2-2
CDR3 DNA: TGTGCCAGCAGCTTAACCGGGAGGGCCCCCGGGGAGCTGTTTTTT
CDR3 protein: CASSLTGRAPGELFF

V gene: TRBV15
D gene: .
clone size: few
J gene: TRBJ1-1
CDR3 DNA: TGTGCCACCAGCAGAGATCCGGTGGGTGCGTTGGCGGACACTGAAGCTTTCTTT
CDR3 protein: CATSRDPVGALADTEAFF